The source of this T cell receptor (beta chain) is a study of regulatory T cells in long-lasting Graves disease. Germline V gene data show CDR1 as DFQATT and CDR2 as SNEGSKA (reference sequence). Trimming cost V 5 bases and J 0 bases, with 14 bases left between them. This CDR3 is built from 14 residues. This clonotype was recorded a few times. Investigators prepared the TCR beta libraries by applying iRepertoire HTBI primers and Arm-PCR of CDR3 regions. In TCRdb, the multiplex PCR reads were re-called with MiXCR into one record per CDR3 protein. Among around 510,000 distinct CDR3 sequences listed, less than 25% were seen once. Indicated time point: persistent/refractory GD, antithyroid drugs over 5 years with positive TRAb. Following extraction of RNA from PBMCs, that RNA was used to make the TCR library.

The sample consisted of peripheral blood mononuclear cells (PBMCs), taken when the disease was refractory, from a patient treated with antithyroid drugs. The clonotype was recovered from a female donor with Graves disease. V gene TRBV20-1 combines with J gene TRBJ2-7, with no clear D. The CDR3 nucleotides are TGCAGTGCTTCCCCGGGCCTGGGCTCCTACGAGCAGTACTTC. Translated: CSASPGLGSYEQYF.